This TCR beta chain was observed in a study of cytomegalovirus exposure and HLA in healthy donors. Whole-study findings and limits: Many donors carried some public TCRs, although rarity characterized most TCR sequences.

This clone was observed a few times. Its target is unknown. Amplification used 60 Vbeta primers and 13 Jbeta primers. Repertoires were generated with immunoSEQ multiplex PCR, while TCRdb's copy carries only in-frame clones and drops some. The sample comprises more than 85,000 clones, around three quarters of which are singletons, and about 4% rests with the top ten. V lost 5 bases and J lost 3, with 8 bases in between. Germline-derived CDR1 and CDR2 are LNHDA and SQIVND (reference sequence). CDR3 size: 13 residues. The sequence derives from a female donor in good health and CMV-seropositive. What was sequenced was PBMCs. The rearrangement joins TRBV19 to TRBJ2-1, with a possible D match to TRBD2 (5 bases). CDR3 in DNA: TGTGCCAGTAGTTCGGCGGGCTACAATGAGCAGTTCTTC. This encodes CASSSAGYNEQFF.